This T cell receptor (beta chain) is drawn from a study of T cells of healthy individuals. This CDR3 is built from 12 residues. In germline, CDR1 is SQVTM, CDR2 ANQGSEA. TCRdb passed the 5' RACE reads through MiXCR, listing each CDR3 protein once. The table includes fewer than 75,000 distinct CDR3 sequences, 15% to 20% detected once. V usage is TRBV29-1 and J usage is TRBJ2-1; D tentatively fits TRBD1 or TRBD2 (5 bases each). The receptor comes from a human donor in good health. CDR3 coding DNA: TGCAGTGACCTAGGGGAGAGAAATGAGCAGTTCTTC. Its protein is CSDLGERNEQFF.